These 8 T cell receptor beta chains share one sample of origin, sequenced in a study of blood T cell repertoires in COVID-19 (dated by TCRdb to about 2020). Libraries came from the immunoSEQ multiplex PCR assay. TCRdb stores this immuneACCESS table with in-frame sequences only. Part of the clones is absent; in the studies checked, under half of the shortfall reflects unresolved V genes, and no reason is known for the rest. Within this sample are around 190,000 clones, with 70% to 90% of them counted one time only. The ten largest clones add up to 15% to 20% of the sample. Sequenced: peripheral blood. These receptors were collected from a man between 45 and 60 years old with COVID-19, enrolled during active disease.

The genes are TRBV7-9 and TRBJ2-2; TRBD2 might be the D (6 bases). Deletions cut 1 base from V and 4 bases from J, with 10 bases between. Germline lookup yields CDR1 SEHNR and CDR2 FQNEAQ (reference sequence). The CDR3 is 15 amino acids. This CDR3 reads CASSLVSGGTGELFF. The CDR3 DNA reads TGTGCCAGCAGCTTAGTTAGCGGAGGCACCGGGGAGCTGTTTTTT.

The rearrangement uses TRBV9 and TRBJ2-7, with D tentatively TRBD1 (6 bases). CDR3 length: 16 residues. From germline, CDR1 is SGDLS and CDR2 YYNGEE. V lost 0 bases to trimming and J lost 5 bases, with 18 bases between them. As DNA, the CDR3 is TGTGCCAGCAGCGTAGGGGCTGACAGGACCTACGACGAGCAGTACTTC. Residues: CASSVGADRTYDEQYF.

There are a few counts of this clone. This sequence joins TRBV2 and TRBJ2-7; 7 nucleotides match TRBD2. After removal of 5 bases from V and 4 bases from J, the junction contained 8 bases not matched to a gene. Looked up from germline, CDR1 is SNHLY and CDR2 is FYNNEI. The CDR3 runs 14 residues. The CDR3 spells CASSNQRDYYEQYF. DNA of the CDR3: TGTGCCAGCAGTAACCAGCGGGACTATTACGAGCAGTACTTC.

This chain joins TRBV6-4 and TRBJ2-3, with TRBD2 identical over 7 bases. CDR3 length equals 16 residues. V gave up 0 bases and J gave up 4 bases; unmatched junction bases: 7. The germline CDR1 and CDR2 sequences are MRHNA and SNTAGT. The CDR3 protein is CASSDSSQGGADTQYF. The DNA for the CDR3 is TGTGCCAGCAGTGACTCGAGTCAGGGAGGGGCAGATACGCAGTATTTT.

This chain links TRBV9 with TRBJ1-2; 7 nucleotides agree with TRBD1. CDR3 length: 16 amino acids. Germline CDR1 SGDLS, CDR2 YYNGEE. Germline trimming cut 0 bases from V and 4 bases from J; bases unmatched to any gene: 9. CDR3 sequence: CASSVGQPGTAYGYTF. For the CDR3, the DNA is TGTGCCAGCAGCGTAGGACAACCCGGGACAGCCTATGGCTACACCTTC.

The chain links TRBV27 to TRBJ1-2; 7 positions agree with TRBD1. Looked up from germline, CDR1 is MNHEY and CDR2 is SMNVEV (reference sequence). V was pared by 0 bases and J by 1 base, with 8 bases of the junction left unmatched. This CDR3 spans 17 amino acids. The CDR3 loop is CASSLSLGTDYNYGYTF. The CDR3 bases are TGTGCCAGCAGTTTATCGTTGGGGACAGACTATAACTATGGCTACACCTTC.

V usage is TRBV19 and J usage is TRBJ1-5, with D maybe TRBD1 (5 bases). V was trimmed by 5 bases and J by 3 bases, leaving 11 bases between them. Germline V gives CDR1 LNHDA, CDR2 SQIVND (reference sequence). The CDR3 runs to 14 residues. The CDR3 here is CASSPSGNNQPQHF. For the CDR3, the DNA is TGTGCCAGTAGTCCCTCAGGGAACAATCAGCCCCAGCATTTT. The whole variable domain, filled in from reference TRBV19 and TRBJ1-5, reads DGGITQSPKYLFRKEGQNVTLSCEQNLNHDAMYWYRQDPGQGLRLIYYSQIVNDFQKGDIAEGYSVSREKKESFPLTVTSAQKNPTAFYLCASSPSGNNQPQHFGDGTRLSIL.

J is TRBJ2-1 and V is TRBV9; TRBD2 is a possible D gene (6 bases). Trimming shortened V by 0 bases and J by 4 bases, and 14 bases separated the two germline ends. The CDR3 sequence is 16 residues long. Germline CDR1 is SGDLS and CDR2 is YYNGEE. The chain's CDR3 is CASSVGGGADYNEQFF. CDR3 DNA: TGTGCCAGCAGCGTAGGGGGCGGGGCCGATTACAATGAGCAGTTCTTC. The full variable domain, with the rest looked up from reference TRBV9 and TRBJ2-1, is DSGVTQTPKHLITATGQRVTLRCSPRSGDLSVYWYQQSLDQGLQFLIQYYNGEERAKGNILERFSAQQFPDLHSELNLSSLELGDSALYFCASSVGGGADYNEQFFGPGTRLTVL.